The rows below give T cell receptor beta chains drawn from one sample of a study of beta chain features in type 1 diabetes. The table came from immunoSEQ multiplex PCR; TCRdb's copy has only in-frame clones and leaves some out. The table includes a few hundred thousand clones, approximately 16% detected once. The specimen was naive CD4+ T cells from blood. Receptors originate from a man between 18 and 35 years old with type 1 diabetes. Both conserved end residues are part of each CDR3. A D gene is named only where the DNA matches it firmly. Only some rows state a clone size, as once, few, many or a class for expanded clones.

>TRBJ2-7|TRBD1|.|TRBV2
TGTGCCAGCAGTGATGGGCAGGGGGCTCACGAGCAGTACTTC
CASSDGQGAHEQYF
>TRBJ1-2|.|.|TRBV7-2
TGTGCCAGCAGCTTAGACAGGGTGAATGGCTACACCTTC
CASSLDRVNGYTF
>TRBJ1-2|.|.|TRBV27
TGTGCCAGCAGTTTGGGACTGCCGAGCTTGAACTATGGCTACACCTTC
CASSLGLPSLNYGYTF
>TRBJ2-1|TRBD2|.|TRBV7-9
TGTGCCAGCAGCTTCGGACTAGCGGGGGGGAATGAGCAGTTCTTC
CASSFGLAGGNEQFF
>TRBJ1-1|.|.|TRBV4-1
TGCGCCAGCAGCCAGGGCCATGGGGGCATGGGCACTGAAGCTTTCTTT
CASSQGHGGMGTEAFF
>TRBJ2-1|TRBD2|.|TRBV19
TGTGCCAGTAGTAACCCCGAGTGGGTAGCGGGAGGAAGTGAGCAGTTCTTC
CASSNPEWVAGGSEQFF
>TRBJ2-5|TRBD1|.|TRBV6-1
TGTGCCAGCCGAGTCGGGACAGTTTTAGAGACCCAGTACTTC
CASRVGTVLETQYF
>TRBJ2-6|.|.|TRBV6-1
TGTGCCAGCGTTGTATCTGGGGCCAACGTCCTGACTTTC
CASVVSGANVLTF
>TRBJ2-3|TRBD2|.|TRBV25-1
TGTGCCAGCAAGTTAGCGGGAGATGCTAGCACAGATACGCAGTATTTT
CASKLAGDASTDTQYF
>TRBJ2-7|TRBD1|.|TRBV7-9
TGTGCCAGCACGAACCCCGGGACAGGGCGTCACGAGCAGTACTTC
CASTNPGTGRHEQYF
>TRBJ2-1|.|.|TRBV9
TGTGCCAGCAGCGCCACAGGGTACAATGAGCAGTTCTTC
CASSATGYNEQFF
>TRBJ1-2|.|.|TRBV28
TGTGCCAGCAGCCAGTCCCAGGGATATGGCTACACCTTC
CASSQSQGYGYTF
>TRBJ2-1|.|.|TRBV13
TGTGCCAGCAGCTCCTCTACTCGATGGAGGGGGCTCAATGAGCAGTTCTTC
CASSSSTRWRGLNEQFF
>TRBJ1-1|.|few|TRBV2
TGTGCCAGCAGTGTGGGGGGTATGAACACTGAAGCTTTCTTT
CASSVGGMNTEAFF
>TRBJ2-1|.|few|TRBV5-1
TGCGCCAGCAGCTTGGCGGACAGAGTTTACAATGAGCAGTTCTTC
CASSLADRVYNEQFF
>TRBJ1-1|TRBD1|few|TRBV30
TGTGCCTGGACAGGGGGTAGGAACACTGAAGCTTTCTTT
CAWTGGRNTEAFF
>TRBJ2-7|TRBD1|.|TRBV5-1
TGCGCCAGCAGCTCGGAGGAAAAGGGACAGAGCTCCTACGAGCAGTACTTC
CASSSEEKGQSSYEQYF
>TRBJ1-4|.|few|TRBV5-4
TGTGCCAGCAGCTTGGACCCGGACAGTCGCGAAAAACTGTTTTTT
CASSLDPDSREKLFF
>TRBJ2-1|.|.|TRBV7-2
TGTGCCAGCAGTTCGGGGAGGAATGAGCAGTTCTTC
CASSSGRNEQFF
>TRBJ1-2|TRBD1|.|TRBV5-4
TGTGCCAGCGGCAGGGACAGGGGGAATGGCTACACCTTC
CASGRDRGNGYTF
>TRBJ2-2|.|.|TRBV27
TGTGCCAGCACCGACGGTAGTCTAGGGGGCACCGGGGAGCTGTTTTTT
CASTDGSLGGTGELFF
>TRBJ1-1|TRBD1|.|TRBV18
TGTGCCAGCTCACCAAGGACAGGGACGGTTACAGCTTTCTTT
CASSPRTGTVTAFF
>TRBJ1-2|.|few|TRBV6-5
TGTGCCAGCAGTTCCAGAAGCACAGGGTTAAGCTATGGCTACACCTTC
CASSSRSTGLSYGYTF
>TRBJ2-5|TRBD2|few|TRBV7-2
TGTGCCAGCAGCTTACGGGTAGCGGGAGTCGGAGAGACCCAGTACTTC
CASSLRVAGVGETQYF
>TRBJ1-3|.|.|TRBV30
TGTGCCTGGACCGATAGAAGCTCTGGAAACACCATATATTTT
CAWTDRSSGNTIYF